The text below deals with one T cell receptor beta chain. What it binds is unknown. This specimen comes from a study of shared clonotypes between healthy human individuals. Study conclusions and caveats: Sorted-subset sequencing was shown by rarefaction to be incomplete despite large depth. In several donors, around 5% of naive CD4 clonotypes appeared in common. Represented diversity, genetic and exposure-history alike, was limited by few donors.

TCRdb's copy holds only in-frame clones and misses some; the assay was immunoSEQ multiplex PCR. The sample contains about 2 million clones, about 95% of which appear only once. The ends were cut back, 3 bases at V and 8 bases at J, with 16 bases in the middle. From germline, CDR1 is MDHEN and CDR2 SYDVKM. The CDR3 is 14 residues long. Cells designated naive CD8 were CD45RO-negative and were positively selected for CCR7, with terminally differentiated effector memory CD45RA+ cells excluded. The rearrangement joins TRBV28 to TRBJ1-1; D uncertain. This TCR came from a man between 18 and 35 years old in good health. The sequenced sample was naive CD8+ T cells sorted from blood. CDR3 protein: CASSFPSGHWEAFF. In DNA form, the CDR3 reads TGTGCCAGCAGTTTTCCCTCTGGGCATTGGGAAGCTTTCTTT.